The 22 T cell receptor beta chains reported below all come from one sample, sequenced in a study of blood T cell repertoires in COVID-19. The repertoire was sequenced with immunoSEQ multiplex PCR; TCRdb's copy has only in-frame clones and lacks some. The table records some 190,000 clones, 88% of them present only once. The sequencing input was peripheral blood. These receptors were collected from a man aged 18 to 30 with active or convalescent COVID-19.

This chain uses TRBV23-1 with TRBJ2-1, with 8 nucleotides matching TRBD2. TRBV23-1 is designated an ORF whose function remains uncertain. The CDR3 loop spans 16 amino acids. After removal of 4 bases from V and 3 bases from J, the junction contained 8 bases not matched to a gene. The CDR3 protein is CASSLFGRGVYNEQFF. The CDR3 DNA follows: TGCGCCAGCAGTCTTTTTGGGCGGGGGGTCTACAATGAGCAGTTCTTC.

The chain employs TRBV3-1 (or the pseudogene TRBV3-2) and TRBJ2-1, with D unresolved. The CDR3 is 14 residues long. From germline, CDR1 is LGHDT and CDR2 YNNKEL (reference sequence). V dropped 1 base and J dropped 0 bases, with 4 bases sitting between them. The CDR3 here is CASSQASSYNEQFF. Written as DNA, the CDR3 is TGTGCCAGCAGCCAAGCCAGCTCCTACAATGAGCAGTTCTTC.

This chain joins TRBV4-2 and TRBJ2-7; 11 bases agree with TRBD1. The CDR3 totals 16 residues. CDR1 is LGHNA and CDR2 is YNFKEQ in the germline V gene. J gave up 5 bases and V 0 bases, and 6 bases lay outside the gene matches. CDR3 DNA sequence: TGTGCCAGCAGCCAAGAGGCGGGACAGGGGGACCACGAGCAGTACTTC. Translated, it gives CASSQEAGQGDHEQYF.

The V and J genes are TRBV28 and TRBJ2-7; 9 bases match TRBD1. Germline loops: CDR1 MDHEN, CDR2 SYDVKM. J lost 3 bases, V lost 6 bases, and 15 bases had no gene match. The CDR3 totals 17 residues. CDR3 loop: CASRPTGGHSNRYEQYF. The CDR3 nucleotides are TGTGCCAGCAGGCCTACAGGGGGCCACAGCAACCGCTACGAGCAGTACTTC.

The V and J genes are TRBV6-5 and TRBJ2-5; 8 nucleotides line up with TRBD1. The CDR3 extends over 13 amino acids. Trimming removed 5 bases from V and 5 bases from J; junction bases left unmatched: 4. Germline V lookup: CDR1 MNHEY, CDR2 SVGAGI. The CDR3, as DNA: TGTGCCAGCAGTCCACAGGGGGAGGAGACCCAGTACTTC. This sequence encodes CASSPQGEETQYF.

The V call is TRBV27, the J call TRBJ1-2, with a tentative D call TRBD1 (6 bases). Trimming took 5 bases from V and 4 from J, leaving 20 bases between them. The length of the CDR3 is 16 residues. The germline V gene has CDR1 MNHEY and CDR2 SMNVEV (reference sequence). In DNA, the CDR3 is TGTGCCAGCAGTCCCCGGACAGCCACCAGAGGCTATGGCTACACCTTC. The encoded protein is CASSPRTATRGYGYTF.

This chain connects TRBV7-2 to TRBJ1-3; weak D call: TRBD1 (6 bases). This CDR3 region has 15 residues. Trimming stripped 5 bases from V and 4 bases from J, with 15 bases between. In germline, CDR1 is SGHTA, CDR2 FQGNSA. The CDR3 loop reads CASSPNRVPGNTIYF. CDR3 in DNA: TGTGCCAGCAGCCCAAACAGGGTTCCGGGAAACACCATATATTTT. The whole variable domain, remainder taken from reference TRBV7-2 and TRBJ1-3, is GAGVSQSPSNKVTEKGKDVELRCDPISGHTALYWYRQSLGQGLEFLIYFQGNSAPDKSGLPSDRFSAERTGGSVSTLTIQRTQQEDSAVYLCASSPNRVPGNTIYFGEGSWLTVV.

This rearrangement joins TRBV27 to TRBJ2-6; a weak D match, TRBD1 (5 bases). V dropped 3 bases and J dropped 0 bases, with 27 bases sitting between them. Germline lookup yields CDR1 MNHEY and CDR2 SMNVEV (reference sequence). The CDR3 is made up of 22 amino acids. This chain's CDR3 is CASSFYGQGPPSPLSGANVLTF. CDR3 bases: TGTGCCAGCAGTTTTTACGGGCAGGGTCCCCCAAGTCCTCTCTCTGGGGCCAACGTCCTGACTTTC.

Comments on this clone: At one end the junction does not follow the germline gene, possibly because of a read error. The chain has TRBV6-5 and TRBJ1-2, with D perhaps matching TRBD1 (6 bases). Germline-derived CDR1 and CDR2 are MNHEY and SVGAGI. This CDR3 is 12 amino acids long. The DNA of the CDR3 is TGTGCCACCTCGGAACGGGACACACAATTCTATTTC. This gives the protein CATSERDTQFYF.

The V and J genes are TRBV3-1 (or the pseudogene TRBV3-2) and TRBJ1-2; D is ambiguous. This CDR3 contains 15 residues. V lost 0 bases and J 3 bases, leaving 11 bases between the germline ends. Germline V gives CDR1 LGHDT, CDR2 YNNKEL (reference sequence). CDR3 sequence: CASSQDRDTYYGYTF. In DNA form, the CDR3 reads TGTGCCAGCAGCCAAGATCGTGACACCTACTATGGCTACACCTTC.

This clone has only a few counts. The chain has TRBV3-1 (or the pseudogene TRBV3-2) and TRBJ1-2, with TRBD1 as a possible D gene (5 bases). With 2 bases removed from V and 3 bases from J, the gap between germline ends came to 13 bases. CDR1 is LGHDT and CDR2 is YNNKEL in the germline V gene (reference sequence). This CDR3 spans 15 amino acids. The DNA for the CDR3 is TGTGCCAGCAGCCAAAAAAGACGACAGCACTATGGCTACACCTTC. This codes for CASSQKRRQHYGYTF.

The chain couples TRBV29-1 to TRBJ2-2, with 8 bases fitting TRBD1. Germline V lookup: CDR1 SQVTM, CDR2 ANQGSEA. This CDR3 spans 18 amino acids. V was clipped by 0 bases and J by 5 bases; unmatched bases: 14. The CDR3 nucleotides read TGCAGCGTTGAAGATCGAAGGCAGGGGGCATTGGGGACCGGGGAGCTGTTTTTT. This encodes CSVEDRRQGALGTGELFF.

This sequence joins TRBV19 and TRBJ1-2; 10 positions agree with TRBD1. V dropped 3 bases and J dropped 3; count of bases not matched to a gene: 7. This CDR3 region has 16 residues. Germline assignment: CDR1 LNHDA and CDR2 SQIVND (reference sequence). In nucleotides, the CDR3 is TGTGCCAGTAGTATCGGGGGGACAGGGGAACACTATGGCTACACCTTC. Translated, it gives CASSIGGTGEHYGYTF.

The CDR3 DNA is TGCGCCAGCAGCCAATACCGGGACAGGGACGGCTACACCTTC. Its protein is CASSQYRDRDGYTF. This sequence joins TRBV4-1 and TRBJ1-2; 9 bases are a match to TRBD1. From germline, CDR1 is MGHRA and CDR2 YSYEKL. CDR3 length equals 14 residues. The V segment lost 2 bases and the J segment 8 bases; nucleotides outside the gene matches: 6.

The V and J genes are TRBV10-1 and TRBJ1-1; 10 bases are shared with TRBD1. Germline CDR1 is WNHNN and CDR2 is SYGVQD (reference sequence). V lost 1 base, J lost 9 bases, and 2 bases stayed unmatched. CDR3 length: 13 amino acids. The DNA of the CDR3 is TGCGCCAGCAGTGAGTTCGACAGGGGGCAAGCTTTCTTT. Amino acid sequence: CASSEFDRGQAFF.

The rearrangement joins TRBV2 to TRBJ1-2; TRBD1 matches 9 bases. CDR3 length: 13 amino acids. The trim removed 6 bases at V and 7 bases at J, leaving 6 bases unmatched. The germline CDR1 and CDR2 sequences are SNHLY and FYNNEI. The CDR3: CASRATGGSGYTF. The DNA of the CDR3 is TGTGCCAGCAGAGCTACAGGGGGCAGTGGCTACACCTTC.

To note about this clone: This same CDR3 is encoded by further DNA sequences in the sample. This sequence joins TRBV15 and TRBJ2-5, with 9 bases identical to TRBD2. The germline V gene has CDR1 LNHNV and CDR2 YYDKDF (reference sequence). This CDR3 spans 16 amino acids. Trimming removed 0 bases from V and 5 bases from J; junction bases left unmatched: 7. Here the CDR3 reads CATSRDPAGGRETQYF. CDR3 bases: TGTGCCACCAGCAGAGACCCCGCGGGGGGGAGGGAGACCCAGTACTTC.

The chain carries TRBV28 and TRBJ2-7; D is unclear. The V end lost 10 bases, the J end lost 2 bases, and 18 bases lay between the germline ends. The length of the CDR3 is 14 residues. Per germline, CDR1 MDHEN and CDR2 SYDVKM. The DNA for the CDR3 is TGTGCCACGAGAGGTCAAGCGTTGACCTACGAGCAGTACTTC. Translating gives CATRGQALTYEQYF. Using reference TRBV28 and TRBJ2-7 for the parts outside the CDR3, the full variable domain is DVKVTQSSRYLVKRTGEKVFLECVQDMDHENMFWYRQDPGLGLRLIYFSYDVKMKEKGDIPEGYSVSREKKERFSLILESASTNQTSMYLCATRGQALTYEQYFGPGTRLTVT.

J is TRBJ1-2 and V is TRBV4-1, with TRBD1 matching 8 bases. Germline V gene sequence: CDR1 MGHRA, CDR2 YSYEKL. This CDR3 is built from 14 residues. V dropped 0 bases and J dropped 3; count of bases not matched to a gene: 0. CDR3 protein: CASSQETGDYGYTF. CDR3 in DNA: TGCGCCAGCAGCCAAGAGACAGGGGACTATGGCTACACCTTC.

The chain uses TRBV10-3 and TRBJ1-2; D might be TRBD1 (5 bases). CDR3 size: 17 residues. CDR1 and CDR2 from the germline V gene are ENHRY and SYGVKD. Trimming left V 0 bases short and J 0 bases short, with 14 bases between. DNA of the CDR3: TGTGCCATCAGTGAGTCTAGGGGAGGGGACTCTAACTATGGCTACACCTTC. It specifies CAISESRGGDSNYGYTF.

The CDR3 protein is CASSVLTGNTEAFF. Here the CDR3 DNA reads TGTGCCAGCAGCGTCTTGACAGGGAACACTGAAGCTTTCTTT. The gene calls are TRBV5-6 and TRBJ1-1; D possibly corresponds to TRBD1 (6 bases). The germline V and J ends were trimmed by 4 bases and 1 base, with 11 bases remaining between them. The CDR3 extends over 14 amino acids. CDR1 is SGHDT and CDR2 is YYEEEE in the germline V gene.

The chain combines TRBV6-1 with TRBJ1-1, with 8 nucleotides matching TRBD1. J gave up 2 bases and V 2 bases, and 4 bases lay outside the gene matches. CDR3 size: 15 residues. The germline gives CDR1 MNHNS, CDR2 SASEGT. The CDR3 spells CASSEHRGGNTEAFF. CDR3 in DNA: TGTGCCAGCAGTGAACACAGGGGGGGAAACACTGAAGCTTTCTTT.